This TCR beta chain was recorded in a study of type 1 regulatory T cells. Whole-study context: An in vitro protocol generated T-allo10, a Tr1-enriched, alloantigen-specific CD4 T cell product.

The V and J ends lost 5 bases and 9 bases respectively, with 19 bases between them. This CDR3 spans 14 amino acids. CDR1 and CDR2 from the germline V gene are LNHNV and YYDKDF (reference sequence). To note about this clonotype: Its specificity is not known.

TCRdb analysed the reads with MiXCR anew, one entry per CDR3 protein. The sample contains tens of thousands of distinct CDR3 sequences, less than 25% of which appear only once. The study, taken as a whole, reports: Type 1 regulatory T cells had a more restricted TCR repertoire than non-type 1 regulatory T cells.

This TCR came from a human donor in good health. V gene TRBV15 combines with J gene TRBJ2-5; TRBD1 or TRBD2 may be the D gene (6 bases each). Sequenced: cultured type 1 regulatory T (Tr1) cells, either the whole culture or a sorted fraction (not recorded which). CDR3 in amino acids: CATSGGGQDEAQYF. The CDR3 DNA is TGTGCCACCAGCGGAGGGGGGCAGGATGAGGCCCAGTACTTC.